What follows is one T cell receptor (beta chain) and its context. The data were taken from a study of blood T cell repertoires in COVID-19. Study-wide background: Some COVID-19 samples were acute and others convalescent; all came from the United States, Italy and Spain. Sources were T cells, B-cell-depleted T cells, or PBMCs; the material itself was cDNA or gDNA.

Per the germline V gene, CDR1 is SGHTA and CDR2 is FQGNSA. This CDR3 spans 18 amino acids. J gave up 4 bases and V 5 bases, and 8 bases lay outside the gene matches. It was during active infection that Seattle patients were enrolled and then longitudinally followed. In the study's own analysis: Estimation of nucleated cell counts was performed using reference gene primer amplification. Repertoires were generated with immunoSEQ multiplex PCR, while TCRdb's copy carries only in-frame clones and drops some. For V, J and clone size, that table is used; D and trimming come from the DNA. This sample carries 350,000 to 450,000 clones, 80% to 90% of them seen once, and the ten largest clones take about 7.6%.

The rearrangement links TRBV7-2 to TRBJ2-2; 15 nucleotides agree with TRBD2. This receptor was taken from a woman aged 60 to 75 with COVID-19, enrolled during active disease. Material for sequencing was peripheral blood. CDR3 protein: CASSVRTSGGASTGELFF. The DNA of the CDR3 is TGTGCCAGCAGCGTCCGGACTAGCGGGGGGGCGAGCACCGGGGAGCTGTTTTTT.